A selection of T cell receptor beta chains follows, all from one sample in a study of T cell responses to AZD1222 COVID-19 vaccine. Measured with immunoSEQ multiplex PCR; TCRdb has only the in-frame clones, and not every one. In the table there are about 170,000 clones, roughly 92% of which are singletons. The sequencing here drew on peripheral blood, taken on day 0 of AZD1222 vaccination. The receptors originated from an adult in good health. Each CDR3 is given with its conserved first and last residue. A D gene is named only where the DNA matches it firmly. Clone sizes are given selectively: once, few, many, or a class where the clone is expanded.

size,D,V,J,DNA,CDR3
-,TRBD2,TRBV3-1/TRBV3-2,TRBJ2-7,TGTGCCAGCAGCCAAGATCACAGCGGGGGTTCCTACGAGCAGTACTTC,CASSQDHSGGSYEQYF
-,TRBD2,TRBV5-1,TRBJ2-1,TGCGCCAGCAGCTCTAGCGGGACGACTTACAATGAGCAGTTCTTC,CASSSSGTTYNEQFF
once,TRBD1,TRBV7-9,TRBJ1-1,TGTGCCAGCACCAGAAGCCAACAGGGGGTGTCTGAAGCTTTCTTT,CASTRSQQGVSEAFF
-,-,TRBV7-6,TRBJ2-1,TGTGCCAGCAGCTTAGGATGGGGAGGGGGCATCAATGAGCAGTTCTTC,CASSLGWGGGINEQFF
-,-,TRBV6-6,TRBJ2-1,TGTGCCAGCAGTTACAGTTTAAGCTCCTACAATGAGCAGTTCTTC,CASSYSLSSYNEQFF
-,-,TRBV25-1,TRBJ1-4,TGTGCCAGCAGTGAATATATGGGGGCTAATGAAAAACTGTTTTTT,CASSEYMGANEKLFF
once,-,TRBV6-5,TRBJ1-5,TGTGCCAGCGCGGCGGGAAGCGGGGGCAATCAGCCCCAGCATTTT,CASAAGSGGNQPQHF
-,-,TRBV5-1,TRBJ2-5,TGCGCCAGCAGCGTTGAGGTTGCTGAGACCCAGTACTTC,CASSVEVAETQYF
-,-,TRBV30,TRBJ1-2,TGTGCCTCGCCGTTTTTGCGGGGCTACACCTTC,CASPFLRGYTF
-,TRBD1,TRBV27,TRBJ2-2,TGTGCCAGCAGCCCACAGGGGGGAGCGAACACCGGGGAGCTGTTTTTT,CASSPQGGANTGELFF
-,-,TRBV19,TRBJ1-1,TGTGCCAGTAGTATTGGAAGCATGAACACTGAAGCTTTCTTT,CASSIGSMNTEAFF
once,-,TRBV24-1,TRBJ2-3,TGTGCCACCAGTGACCCCCTGAGCAGCAGAAGCACAGATACGCAGTATTTT,CATSDPLSSRSTDTQYF
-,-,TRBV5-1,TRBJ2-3,TGCGCCAGCAGCTTACTTGGGACCACAGATACGCAGTATTTT,CASSLLGTTDTQYF
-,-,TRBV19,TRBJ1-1,TGTGCCAGTAGTATCACAGGGCTGAACACTGAAGCTTTCTTT,CASSITGLNTEAFF
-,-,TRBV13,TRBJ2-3,TGTGCCAGCAGCAACGGCCAGGGGTTTAGGACGGATACGCAGTATTTT,CASSNGQGFRTDTQYF
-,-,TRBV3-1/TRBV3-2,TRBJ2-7,TGTGCCAGCAGCCAAGAAACCGGGACGGGAGTCTACGAGCAGTACTTC,CASSQETGTGVYEQYF
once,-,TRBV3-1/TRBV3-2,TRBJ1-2,TGTGCCAGCAGCCTAAATCTTCTCAACTATGGCTACACCTTC,CASSLNLLNYGYTF
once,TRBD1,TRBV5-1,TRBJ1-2,TGCGCCAGCAGCTCCCAAGTCCCGGGACAGTCTAACTATGGCTACACCTTC,CASSSQVPGQSNYGYTF
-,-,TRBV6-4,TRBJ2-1,TGTGCCAGCAGTGTTCGGGGCGGAGTCTTGAGTGAGCAGTTCTTC,CASSVRGGVLSEQFF
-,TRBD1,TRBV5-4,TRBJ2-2,TGTGCCAGCAGCTCGACAGGGGCCGGCGGGGAGCTGTTTTTT,CASSSTGAGGELFF
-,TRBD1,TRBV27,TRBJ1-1,TGTGCCAGCAGTTCGCCGGGTAGGGGGCTGAACACTGAAGCTTTCTTT,CASSSPGRGLNTEAFF
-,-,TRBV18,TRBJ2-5,TGTGCCAGCTCACCACGGGGTGGGATCCAAGAGACCCAGTACTTC,CASSPRGGIQETQYF
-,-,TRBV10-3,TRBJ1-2,TGTGCCATCCTCACCGGACAGTTTTTTGGCTACACCTTC,CAILTGQFFGYTF
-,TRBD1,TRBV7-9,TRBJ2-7,TGTGCCAGCAGCCTCCTGGGGACAGGGCTCTACGAGCAGTACTTC,CASSLLGTGLYEQYF
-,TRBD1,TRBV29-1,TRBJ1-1,TGCAGCGTTAGACAGGGGGACACTGAAGCTTTCTTT,CSVRQGDTEAFF
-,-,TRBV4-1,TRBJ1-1,TGCGCCAGCAGCCAAGTAAGGGGTAACACTGAAGCTTTCTTT,CASSQVRGNTEAFF
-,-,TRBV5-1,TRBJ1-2,TGCGCCAGCAGCCCGAGGGATGGTGGGCTCGGCTATGGCTACACCTTC,CASSPRDGGLGYGYTF
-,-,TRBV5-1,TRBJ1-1,TGCGCCAGCAGCTCCGGGACTCGGAACACTGAAGCTTTCTTT,CASSSGTRNTEAFF
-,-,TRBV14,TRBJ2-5,TGTGCCAGCAGCCAAGGGGCGTCCTCTCAGAGGGAGACCCAGTACTTC,CASSQGASSQRETQYF
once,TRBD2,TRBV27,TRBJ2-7,TGTGCCAGCAGTATCCGACCATTAGCGGGAGTAGAATACGAGCAGTACTTC,CASSIRPLAGVEYEQYF
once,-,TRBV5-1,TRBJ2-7,TGCGCCAGCAGCGGCCTAGGGGGCTCCTACGAGCAGTACTTC,CASSGLGGSYEQYF
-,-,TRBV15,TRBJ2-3,TGTGCCACCAGCAGGGACAGCTTCACAGATACGCAGTATTTT,CATSRDSFTDTQYF
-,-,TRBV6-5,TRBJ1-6,TGTGCCAGCAATGGACAGATTAATTCACCCCTCCACTTT,CASNGQINSPLHF
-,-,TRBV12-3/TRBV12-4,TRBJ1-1,TGTGCCAGCAGTTTAGGGGGGGAAGCTTTCTTT,CASSLGGEAFF
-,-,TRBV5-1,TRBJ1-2,TGCGCCAGCAGCCTGGGGGGCAGCCCTAACTATGGCTACACCTTC,CASSLGGSPNYGYTF
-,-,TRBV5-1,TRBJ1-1,TGCGCCAGCAGCTTGGATGGACAGCTGAACACTGAAGCTTTCTTT,CASSLDGQLNTEAFF
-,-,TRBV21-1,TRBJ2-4,TGTGCCAGCAGCAAAGGGCCAGGCGGGGGGTTAGCCAAAAACATTCAGTACTTC,CASSKGPGGGLAKNIQYF
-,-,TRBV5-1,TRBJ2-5,TGCGCCAGCAGCCAAAAAGCGCAGGGAGAAGAGACCCAGTACTTC,CASSQKAQGEETQYF
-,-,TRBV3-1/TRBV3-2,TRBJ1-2,TGTGCCAGCAGCCAAGAGAGGGATGGCTACACCTTC,CASSQERDGYTF
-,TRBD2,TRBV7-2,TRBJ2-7,TGTGCCAGCAGTCCGGGGGGTATAGAGTACGAGCAGTACTTC,CASSPGGIEYEQYF
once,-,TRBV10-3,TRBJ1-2,TGTGCCGCCCAGGGGCTAGCAGGGAACGCCGGCTACACCTTC,CAAQGLAGNAGYTF
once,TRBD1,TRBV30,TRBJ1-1,TGTGCCTGGAGTGTAGTAGGCAGGGGGGCCACTGAAGCTTTCTTT,CAWSVVGRGATEAFF
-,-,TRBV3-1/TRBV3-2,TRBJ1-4,TGTGCCAGCAGTCAGTCAGGGTTGGGCCAAAAACTGTTTTTT,CASSQSGLGQKLFF
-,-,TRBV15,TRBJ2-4,TGTGCCACCAGCAGAGATTTGACCGGCCCGATAATGACAAACATTCAGTACTTC,CATSRDLTGPIMTNIQYF
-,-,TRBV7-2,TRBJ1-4,TGTGCCAGCAGCATACCCGGGCGGGAGGATTATGAAAAACTGTTTTTT,CASSIPGREDYEKLFF
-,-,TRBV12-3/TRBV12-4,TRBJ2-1,TGTGCCAGCAGTTTCTCCAATGAGCAGTTCTTC,CASSFSNEQFF